This T cell receptor (beta chain) was captured in a study of long-term antiretroviral therapy in people with HIV. Study-wide points: All time points showed a repertoire dominated by clones expanded before ART. After ART, diversity increased yet remained lower than transplant donor controls. Controls showed broader CDR3 length ranges than did the HIV repertoires.

At survey level, the immunoSEQ assay was run in its v3.0 version. Sequencing used immunoSEQ multiplex PCR; TCRdb keeps in-frame clones, though not all of them. This sample has 20,000 to 25,000 clones, with roughly 86% found just once. Per donor, at least one pre-ART and at least two post-ART PBMC samples were obtained. Concerning this clone: Its antigen remains unknown.

The CDR3 length is 13 residues. The germline V gene has CDR1 SGHTS and CDR2 YDEGEE. V trimming: 6 bases; J trimming: 6 bases; junction bases outside the gene matches: 8. Sample: unsorted PBMCs, taken 1.3 years after starting antiretroviral therapy. V gene TRBV5-8 combines with J gene TRBJ2-5; 7 nucleotides match TRBD1. The receptor's source is a man between 60 and 75 years old with HIV. DNA for the CDR3: TGTGCCAGCACCCCCAGGGACAGTCAGACCCAGTACTTC. Its translation: CASTPRDSQTQYF.